This TCR beta chain was found in a study of blood T cell repertoires in COVID-19. Across the whole study: Sites in the United States, Italy and Spain provided acute and convalescent COVID-19 samples.

Original methodology: Amplification with reference gene primers provided the estimates of nucleated cell counts. The assay was immunoSEQ multiplex PCR, and TCRdb's table has in-frame clones only and misses some. The V and J calls and the clone size are those of that table, but D and trimming were determined from the DNA. Here the sample spans some 380,000 clones, over 65% being singletons. The CDR3 runs 13 residues. The junction had 4 bases not matched to a gene; V was cut back by 1 base and J by 7 bases. The V gene's germline CDR1 is SQVTM and CDR2 ANQGSEA. The chain carries TRBV29-1 and TRBJ2-5; 9 nucleotides agree with TRBD2. This receptor was identified in a human donor with acute or convalescent COVID-19. The donor label of this sample is uncertain. Sequenced sample: peripheral blood. This CDR3 reads CSVEGGLARTQYF. In DNA, the CDR3 is TGCAGCGTTGAAGGCGGACTAGCGCGGACCCAGTACTTC.